The subject of this entry is one TCR beta chain. The record originates from a study of T cell responses to AZD1222 COVID-19 vaccine. Measured with immunoSEQ multiplex PCR; TCRdb has only the in-frame clones, and not every one. The sample consists of 150,000 to 200,000 clones, approximately 90% of them appearing once. Trimming removed 3 bases from V and 0 bases from J, with 5 bases in between. The germline CDR1 and CDR2 sequences are MNHEY and SMNVEV (reference sequence). This CDR3 has 13 residues. This chain joins TRBV27 and TRBJ1-1; no definite D call. This specimen was peripheral blood, taken on day 0 of AZD1222 vaccination. This TCR was sampled from an adult in good health. CDR3 loop: CASSFKMNTEAFF. CDR3 in DNA: TGTGCCAGCAGTTTTAAAATGAACACTGAAGCTTTCTTT.